This T cell receptor (beta chain) originates from a study of cytomegalovirus exposure and HLA in healthy donors. Overall study: The Caucasian-associated ancestry cluster contained 81% of the 398 genotyped donors. Study observations and caveats: It was reportedly the case that the classifier diagnosed cytomegalovirus status with high specificity and sensitivity. V- and J-gene trimming of TCR beta was linked (in a later analysis) to a missense DCLRE1C variant.

The CDR3 is 12 amino acids. CDR1 LGHNT and CDR2 FRNRAP come from the germline V gene. V lost 8 bases and J lost 7; bases outside the gene matches: 1. A multiplex PCR was run with 60 Vbeta primers and 13 Jbeta primers. In the original workflow: A later analysis counted approximately 80 million unique TCR beta chains, 10 million to 12 million shared. Sequenced by immunoSEQ multiplex PCR; TCRdb stores in-frame clones only, minus some. From that table come the V and J calls and clone size; the DNA was used to work out D and trimming. This repertoire shows approximately 100,000 clones, 65% to 80% found once; its top ten account for approximately 3.6%. Details on this clone: Its specificity is unknown.

The origin of this receptor is a woman aged 50 to 60 in good health and CMV-seropositive. The chain is built from TRBV12-5 and TRBJ2-2; 10 bases are shared with TRBD2. Sequenced material: PBMCs. Here the CDR3 reads CASSGRDGELFF. The CDR3 bases are TGTGCTAGTAGCGGGAGGGACGGGGAGCTGTTTTTT.